This T cell receptor beta chain was documented in a study of T cell repertoires in cytomegalovirus infection. TCRdb reprocessed the reads with MiXCR, giving one entry per CDR3 protein. The table shows 150,000 to 200,000 distinct CDR3 sequences, with about 28% occurring only once. This TCR came from a human donor in good health (CMV status not recorded). Some clones in this sample may be carry-over from other donors' samples. Sequencing was done on a sample of PBMCs.

DNA of the CDR3: TGTGCCAGCAGTAAACAAACTAGCAATCAGCCCCAGCATTTT. Protein: CASSKQTSNQPQHF. V usage is TRBV2 and J usage is TRBJ1-5; no clear D gene. Per germline, CDR1 SNHLY and CDR2 FYNNEI. The CDR3 loop spans 14 amino acids. The V gene lost 5 bases and the J gene lost 0 bases, with 8 bases spanning the gap.